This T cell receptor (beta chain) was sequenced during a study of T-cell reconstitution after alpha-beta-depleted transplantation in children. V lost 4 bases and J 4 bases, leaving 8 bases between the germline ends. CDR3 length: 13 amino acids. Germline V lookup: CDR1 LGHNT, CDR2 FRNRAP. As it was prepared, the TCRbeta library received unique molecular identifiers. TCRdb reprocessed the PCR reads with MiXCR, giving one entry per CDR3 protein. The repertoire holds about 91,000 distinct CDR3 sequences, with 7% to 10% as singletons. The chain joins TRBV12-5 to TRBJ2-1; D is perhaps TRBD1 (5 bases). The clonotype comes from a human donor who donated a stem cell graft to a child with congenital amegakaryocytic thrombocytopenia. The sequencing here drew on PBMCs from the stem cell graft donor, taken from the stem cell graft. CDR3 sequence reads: CASGSDIYNEQFF. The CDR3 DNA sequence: TGTGCTAGTGGTTCGGACATTTACAATGAGCAGTTCTTC.